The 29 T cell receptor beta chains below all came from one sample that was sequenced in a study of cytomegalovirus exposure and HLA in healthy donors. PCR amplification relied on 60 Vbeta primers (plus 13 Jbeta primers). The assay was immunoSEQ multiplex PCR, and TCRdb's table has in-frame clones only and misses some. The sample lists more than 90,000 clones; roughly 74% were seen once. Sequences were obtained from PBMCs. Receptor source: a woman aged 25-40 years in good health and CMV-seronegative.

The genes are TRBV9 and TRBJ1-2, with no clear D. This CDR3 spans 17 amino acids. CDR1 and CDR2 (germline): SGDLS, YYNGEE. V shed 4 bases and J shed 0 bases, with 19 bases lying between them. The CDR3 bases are TGTGCCAGCAGCATGAGACCCGAGGACTCTGCTAACTATGGCTACACCTTC. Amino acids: CASSMRPEDSANYGYTF.

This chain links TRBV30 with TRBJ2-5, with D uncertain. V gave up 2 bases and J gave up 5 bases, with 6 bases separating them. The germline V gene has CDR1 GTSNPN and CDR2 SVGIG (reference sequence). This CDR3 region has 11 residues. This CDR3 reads CAWSPRETQYF. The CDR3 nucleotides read TGTGCCTGGAGTCCGCGGGAGACCCAGTACTTC.

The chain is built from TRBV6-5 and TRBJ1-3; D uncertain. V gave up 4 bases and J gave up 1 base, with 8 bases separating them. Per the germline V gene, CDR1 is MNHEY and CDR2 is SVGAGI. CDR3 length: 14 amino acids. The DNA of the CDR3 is TGTGCCAGCAGTTTGCAGATATCTGGAAACACCATATATTTT. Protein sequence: CASSLQISGNTIYF.

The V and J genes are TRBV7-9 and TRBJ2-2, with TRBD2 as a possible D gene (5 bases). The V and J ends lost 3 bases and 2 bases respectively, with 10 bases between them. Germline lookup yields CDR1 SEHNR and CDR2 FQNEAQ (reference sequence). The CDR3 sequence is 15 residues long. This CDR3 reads CASSLGSANTGELFF. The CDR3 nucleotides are TGTGCCAGCAGCTTGGGTAGCGCCAACACCGGGGAGCTGTTTTTT.

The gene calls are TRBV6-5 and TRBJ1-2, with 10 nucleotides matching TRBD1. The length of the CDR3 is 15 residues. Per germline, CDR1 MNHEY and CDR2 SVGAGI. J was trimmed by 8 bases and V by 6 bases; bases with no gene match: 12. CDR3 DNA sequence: TGTGCCAGCAGCCCCGGACAGGGGGAAGGGCAGGGCTACACCTTC. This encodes CASSPGQGEGQGYTF.

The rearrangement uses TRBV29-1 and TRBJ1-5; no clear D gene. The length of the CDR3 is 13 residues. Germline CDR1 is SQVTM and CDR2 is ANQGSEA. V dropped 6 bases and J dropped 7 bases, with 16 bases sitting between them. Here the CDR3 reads CSVGVGGGQPQHF. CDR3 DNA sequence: TGCAGCGTCGGCGTGGGTGGAGGACAGCCCCAGCATTTT.

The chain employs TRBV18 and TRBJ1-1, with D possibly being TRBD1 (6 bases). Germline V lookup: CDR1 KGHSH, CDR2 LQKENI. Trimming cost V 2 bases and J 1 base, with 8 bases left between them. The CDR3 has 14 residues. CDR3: CASSPSQGNTEAFF. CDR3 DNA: TGTGCCAGCTCACCATCACAGGGGAACACTGAAGCTTTCTTT.

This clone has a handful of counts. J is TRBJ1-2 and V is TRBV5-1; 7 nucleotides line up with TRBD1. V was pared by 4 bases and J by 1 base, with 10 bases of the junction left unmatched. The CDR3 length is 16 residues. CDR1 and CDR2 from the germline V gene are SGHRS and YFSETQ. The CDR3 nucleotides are TGCGCCAGCAGCCCGCTAGGGACAGATAATAACTATGGCTACACCTTC. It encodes CASSPLGTDNNYGYTF.

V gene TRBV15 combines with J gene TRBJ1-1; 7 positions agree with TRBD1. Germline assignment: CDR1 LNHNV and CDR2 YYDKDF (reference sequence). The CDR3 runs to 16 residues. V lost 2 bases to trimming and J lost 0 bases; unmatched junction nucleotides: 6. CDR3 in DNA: TGTGCCACCAGCAGAAACCCGGGACAGCTGAACACTGAAGCTTTCTTT. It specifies CATSRNPGQLNTEAFF.

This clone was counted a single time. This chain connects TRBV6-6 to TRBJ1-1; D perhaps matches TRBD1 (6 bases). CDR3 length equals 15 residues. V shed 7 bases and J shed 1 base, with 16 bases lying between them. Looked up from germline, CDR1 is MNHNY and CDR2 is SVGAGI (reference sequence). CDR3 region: CASIKRDTGNTEAFF. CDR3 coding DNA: TGTGCCAGCATCAAAAGGGACACGGGGAACACTGAAGCTTTCTTT.

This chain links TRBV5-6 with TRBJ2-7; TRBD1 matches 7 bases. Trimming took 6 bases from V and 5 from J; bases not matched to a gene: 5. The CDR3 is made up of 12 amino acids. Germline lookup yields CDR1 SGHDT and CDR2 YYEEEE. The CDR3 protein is CASTKGGHEQYF. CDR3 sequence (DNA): TGTGCCAGCACCAAAGGGGGCCACGAGCAGTACTTC.

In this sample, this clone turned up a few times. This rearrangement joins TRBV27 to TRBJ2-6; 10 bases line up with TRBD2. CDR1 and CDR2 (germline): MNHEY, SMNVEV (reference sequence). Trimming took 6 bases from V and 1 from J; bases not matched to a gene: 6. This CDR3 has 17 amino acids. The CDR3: CASRLAGEGSGANVLTF. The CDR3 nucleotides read TGTGCCAGCAGGCTAGCGGGGGAAGGGTCTGGGGCCAACGTCCTGACTTTC.

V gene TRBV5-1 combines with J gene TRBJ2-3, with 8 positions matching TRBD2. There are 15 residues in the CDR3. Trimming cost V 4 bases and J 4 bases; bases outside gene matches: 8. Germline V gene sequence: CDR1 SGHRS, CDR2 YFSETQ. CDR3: CASSMRTAGADTQYF. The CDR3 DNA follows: TGCGCCAGCAGCATGAGAACAGCGGGAGCAGATACGCAGTATTTT.

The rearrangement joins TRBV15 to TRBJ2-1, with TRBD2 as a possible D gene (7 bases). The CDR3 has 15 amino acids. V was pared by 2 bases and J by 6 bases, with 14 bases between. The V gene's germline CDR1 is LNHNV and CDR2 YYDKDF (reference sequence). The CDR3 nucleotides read TGTGCCACCAGCAGATCCCGGGGGGCGAGCAATGAGCAGTTCTTC. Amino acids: CATSRSRGASNEQFF.

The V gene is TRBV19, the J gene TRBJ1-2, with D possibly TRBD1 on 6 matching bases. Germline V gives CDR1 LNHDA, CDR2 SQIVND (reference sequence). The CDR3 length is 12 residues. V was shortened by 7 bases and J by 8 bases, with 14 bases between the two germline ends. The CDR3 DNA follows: TGTGCCAGTACCCCGGACAGAAGAGGCTACACCTTC. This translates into CASTPDRRGYTF.

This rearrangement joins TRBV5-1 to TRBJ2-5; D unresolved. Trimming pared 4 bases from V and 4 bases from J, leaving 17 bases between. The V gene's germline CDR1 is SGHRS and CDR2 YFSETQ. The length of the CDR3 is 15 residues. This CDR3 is CASSLILARLETQYF. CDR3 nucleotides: TGCGCCAGCAGCCTGATACTCGCCAGGCTAGAGACCCAGTACTTC.

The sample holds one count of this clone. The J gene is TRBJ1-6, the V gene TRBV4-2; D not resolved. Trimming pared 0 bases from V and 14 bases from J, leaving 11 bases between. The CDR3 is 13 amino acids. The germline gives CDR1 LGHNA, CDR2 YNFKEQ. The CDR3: CASSQDWATSLHF. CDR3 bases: TGTGCCAGCAGCCAAGATTGGGCCACATCCCTCCACTTT.

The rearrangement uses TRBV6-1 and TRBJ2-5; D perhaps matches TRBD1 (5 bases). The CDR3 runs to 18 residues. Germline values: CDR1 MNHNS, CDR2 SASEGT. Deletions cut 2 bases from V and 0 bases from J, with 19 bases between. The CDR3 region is CASSERYRTSLYQETQYF. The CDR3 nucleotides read TGTGCCAGCAGTGAAAGGTACAGGACGAGCCTGTACCAAGAGACCCAGTACTTC.

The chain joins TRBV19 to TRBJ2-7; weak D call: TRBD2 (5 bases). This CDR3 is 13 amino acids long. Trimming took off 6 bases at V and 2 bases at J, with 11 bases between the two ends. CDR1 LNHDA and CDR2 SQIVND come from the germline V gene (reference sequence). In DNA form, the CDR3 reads TGTGCCAGTAGCAACGGAGGAGCCTACGAGCAGTACTTC. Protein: CASSNGGAYEQYF.

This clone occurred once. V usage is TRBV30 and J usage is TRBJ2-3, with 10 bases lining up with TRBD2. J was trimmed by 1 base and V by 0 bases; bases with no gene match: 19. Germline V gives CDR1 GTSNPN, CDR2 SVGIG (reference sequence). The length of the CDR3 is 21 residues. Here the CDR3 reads CAWSVLPGRAGGSIGTDTQYF. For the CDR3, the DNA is TGTGCCTGGAGTGTGTTGCCGGGGCGAGCGGGGGGGAGTATTGGCACAGATACGCAGTATTTT. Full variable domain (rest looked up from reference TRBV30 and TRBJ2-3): SQTIHQWPATLVQPVGSPLSLECTVEGTSNPNLYWYRQAAGRGLQLLFYSVGIGQISSEVPQNLSASRPQDRQFILSSKKLLLSDSGFYLCAWSVLPGRAGGSIGTDTQYFGPGTRLTVL.

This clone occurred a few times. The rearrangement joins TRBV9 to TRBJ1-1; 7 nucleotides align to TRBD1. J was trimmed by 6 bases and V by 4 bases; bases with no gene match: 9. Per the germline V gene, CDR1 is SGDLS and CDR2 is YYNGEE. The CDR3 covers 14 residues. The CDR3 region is CASSLTGNQAEAFF. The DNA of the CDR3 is TGTGCCAGCAGCCTGACAGGGAATCAGGCTGAAGCTTTCTTT. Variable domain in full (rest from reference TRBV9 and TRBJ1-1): DSGVTQTPKHLITATGQRVTLRCSPRSGDLSVYWYQQSLDQGLQFLIQYYNGEERAKGNILERFSAQQFPDLHSELNLSSLELGDSALYFCASSLTGNQAEAFFGQGTRLTVV.

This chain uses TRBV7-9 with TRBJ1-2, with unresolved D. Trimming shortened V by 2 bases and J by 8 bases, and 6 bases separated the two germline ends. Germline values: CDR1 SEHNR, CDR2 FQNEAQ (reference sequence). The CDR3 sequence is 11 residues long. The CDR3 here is CASSLTWGYTF. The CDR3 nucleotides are TGTGCCAGCAGCTTAACTTGGGGCTACACCTTC.

The CDR3 region is CASSSLRDQPQHF. In nucleotides, the CDR3 is TGTGCCAGCAGCTCCCTACGTGATCAGCCCCAGCATTTT. The V call is TRBV7-9, the J call TRBJ1-5; D call uncertain. V lost 4 bases to trimming and J lost 5 bases, with 9 bases between them. The CDR3 is made up of 13 amino acids. The V gene's germline CDR1 is SEHNR and CDR2 FQNEAQ (reference sequence).

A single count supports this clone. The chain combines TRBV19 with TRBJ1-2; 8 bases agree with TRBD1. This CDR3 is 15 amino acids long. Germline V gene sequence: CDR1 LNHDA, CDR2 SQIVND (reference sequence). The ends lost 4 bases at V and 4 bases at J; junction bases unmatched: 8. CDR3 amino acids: CASSTRTGRSYGYTF. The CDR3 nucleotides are TGTGCCAGTAGTACCCGGACAGGGAGGTCCTATGGCTACACCTTC. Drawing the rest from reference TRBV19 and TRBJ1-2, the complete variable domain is DGGITQSPKYLFRKEGQNVTLSCEQNLNHDAMYWYRQDPGQGLRLIYYSQIVNDFQKGDIAEGYSVSREKKESFPLTVTSAQKNPTAFYLCASSTRTGRSYGYTFGSGTRLTVV.

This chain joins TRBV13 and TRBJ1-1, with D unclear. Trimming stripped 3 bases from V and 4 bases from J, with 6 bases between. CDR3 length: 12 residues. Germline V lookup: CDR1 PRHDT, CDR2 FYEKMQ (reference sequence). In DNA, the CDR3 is TGTGCCAGCAGCTTCAGTGTCACTGAAGCTTTCTTT. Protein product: CASSFSVTEAFF.

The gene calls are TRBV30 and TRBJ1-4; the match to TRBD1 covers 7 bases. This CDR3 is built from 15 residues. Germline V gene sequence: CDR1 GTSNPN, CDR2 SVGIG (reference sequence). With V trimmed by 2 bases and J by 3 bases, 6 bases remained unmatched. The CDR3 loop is CAWSRQGGSNEKLFF. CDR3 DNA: TGTGCCTGGAGTAGACAGGGAGGATCTAATGAAAAACTGTTTTTT. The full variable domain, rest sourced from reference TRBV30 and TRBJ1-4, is SQTIHQWPATLVQPVGSPLSLECTVEGTSNPNLYWYRQAAGRGLQLLFYSVGIGQISSEVPQNLSASRPQDRQFILSSKKLLLSDSGFYLCAWSRQGGSNEKLFFGSGTQLSVL.

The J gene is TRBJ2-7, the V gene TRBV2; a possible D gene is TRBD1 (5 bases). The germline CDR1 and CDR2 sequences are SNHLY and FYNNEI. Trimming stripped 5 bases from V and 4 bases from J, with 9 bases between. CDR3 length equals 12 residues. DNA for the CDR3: TGTGCCAGCAGTACAGGTTTTTACGAGCAGTACTTC. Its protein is CASSTGFYEQYF.

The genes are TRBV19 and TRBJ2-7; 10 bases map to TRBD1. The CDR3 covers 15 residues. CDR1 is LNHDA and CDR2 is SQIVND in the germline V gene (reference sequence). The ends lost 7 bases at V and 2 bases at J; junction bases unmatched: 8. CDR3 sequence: CASTYSGTGAYEQYF. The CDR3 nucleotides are TGTGCCAGTACCTATTCCGGGACAGGGGCCTACGAGCAGTACTTC.

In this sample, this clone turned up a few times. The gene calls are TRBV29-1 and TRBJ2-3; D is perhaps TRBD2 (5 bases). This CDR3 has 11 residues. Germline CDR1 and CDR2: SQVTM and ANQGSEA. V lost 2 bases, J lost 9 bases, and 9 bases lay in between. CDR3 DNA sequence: TGCAGCGTTGAACCCCGCGGGACGCAGTATTTT. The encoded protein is CSVEPRGTQYF.